What follows is one TCR beta chain and its context. This specimen comes from a study of shared clonotypes between healthy human individuals. Recent vaccinations or acute infections were absent in the healthy HIV-negative adult donors. For each subset, genomic DNA was distributed in equal portions over several immunoSEQ plates. In replicate PCRs of sorted subsets, about 190 ng DNA, about 30,000 T cell genomes, was used. Sequencing was performed with immunoSEQ multiplex PCR; in TCRdb, only in-frame clones are kept and a portion is missing. Among more than 1 million clones listed, around 78% were seen once. Germline assignment: CDR1 MDHEN and CDR2 SYDVKM. V lost 7 bases to trimming and J lost 3 bases, with 12 bases between them. CDR3 length: 13 residues.

This rearrangement joins TRBV28 to TRBJ1-1; D remains ambiguous. The sequence came from a man younger than 35 in good health. Some clones in this sample may be carry-over from other donors' samples. The specimen was memory CD4+ T cells from PBMCs. The subset: CD45RA-negative fraction. DNA for the CDR3: TGTGCCAGCACCCGCGTTAGGCACACTGAAGCTTTCTTT. Its translation is CASTRVRHTEAFF. Using reference TRBV28 and TRBJ1-1 for the parts outside the CDR3, the full variable domain is DVKVTQSSRYLVKRTGEKVFLECVQDMDHENMFWYRQDPGLGLRLIYFSYDVKMKEKGDIPEGYSVSREKKERFSLILESASTNQTSMYLCASTRVRHTEAFFGQGTRLTVV.